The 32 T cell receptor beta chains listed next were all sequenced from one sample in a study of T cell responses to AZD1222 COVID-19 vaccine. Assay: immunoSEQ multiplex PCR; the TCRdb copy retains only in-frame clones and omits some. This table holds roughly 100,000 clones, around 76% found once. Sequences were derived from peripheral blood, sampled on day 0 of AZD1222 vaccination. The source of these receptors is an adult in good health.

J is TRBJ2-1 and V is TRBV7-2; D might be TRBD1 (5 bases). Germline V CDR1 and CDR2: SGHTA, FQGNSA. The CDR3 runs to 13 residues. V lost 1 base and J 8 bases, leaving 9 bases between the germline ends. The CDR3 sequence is CASSLGKGHEQFF. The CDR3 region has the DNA TGTGCCAGCAGCTTAGGTAAGGGGCATGAGCAGTTCTTC.

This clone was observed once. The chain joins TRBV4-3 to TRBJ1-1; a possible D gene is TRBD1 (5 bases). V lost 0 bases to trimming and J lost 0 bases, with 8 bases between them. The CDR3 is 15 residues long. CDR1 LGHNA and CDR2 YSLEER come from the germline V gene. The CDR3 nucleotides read TGCGCCAGCAGCCAAGAACAGGAATTGAACACTGAAGCTTTCTTT. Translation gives CASSQEQELNTEAFF.

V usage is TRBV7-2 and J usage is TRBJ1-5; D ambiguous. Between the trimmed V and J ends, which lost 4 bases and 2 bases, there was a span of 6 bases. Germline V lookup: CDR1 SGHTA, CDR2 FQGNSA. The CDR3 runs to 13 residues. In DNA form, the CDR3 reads TGTGCCAGCAGCTGGCAGGGCAATCAGCCCCAGCATTTT. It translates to CASSWQGNQPQHF. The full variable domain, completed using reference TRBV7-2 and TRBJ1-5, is GAGVSQSPSNKVTEKGKDVELRCDPISGHTALYWYRQSLGQGLEFLIYFQGNSAPDKSGLPSDRFSAERTGGSVSTLTIQRTQQEDSAVYLCASSWQGNQPQHFGDGTRLSIL.

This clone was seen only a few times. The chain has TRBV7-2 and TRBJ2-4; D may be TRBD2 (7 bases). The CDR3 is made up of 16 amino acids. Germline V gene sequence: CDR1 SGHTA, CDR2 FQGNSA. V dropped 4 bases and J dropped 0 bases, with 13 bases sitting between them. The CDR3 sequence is CASSSPGGLAKNIQYF. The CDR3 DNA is TGTGCCAGCAGCTCCCCCGGGGGGCTAGCCAAAAACATTCAGTACTTC.

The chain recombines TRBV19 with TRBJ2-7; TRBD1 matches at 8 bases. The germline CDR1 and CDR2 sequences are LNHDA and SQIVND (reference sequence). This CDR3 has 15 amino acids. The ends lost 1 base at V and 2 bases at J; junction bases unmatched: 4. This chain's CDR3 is CASSIGTGNTYEQYF. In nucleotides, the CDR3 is TGTGCCAGTAGTATAGGGACAGGGAATACCTACGAGCAGTACTTC.

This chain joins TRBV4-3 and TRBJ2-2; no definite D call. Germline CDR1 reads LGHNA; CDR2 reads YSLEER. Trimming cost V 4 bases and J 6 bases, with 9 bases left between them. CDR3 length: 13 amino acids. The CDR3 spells CASSPTAAGELFF. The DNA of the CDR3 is TGCGCCAGCAGCCCAACGGCGGCCGGGGAGCTGTTTTTT.

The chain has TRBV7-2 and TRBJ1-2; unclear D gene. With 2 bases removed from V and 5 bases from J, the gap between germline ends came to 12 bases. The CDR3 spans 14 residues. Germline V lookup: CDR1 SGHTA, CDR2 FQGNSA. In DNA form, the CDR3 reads TGTGCCAGCAGCTTAACTTCGGCGGGGTATGGCTACACCTTC. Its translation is CASSLTSAGYGYTF.

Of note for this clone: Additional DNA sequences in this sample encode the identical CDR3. For the CDR3, the DNA is TGTGCCAGCAGCCCGACAGGAAACTATGGCTACACCTTC. Translating gives CASSPTGNYGYTF. The gene calls are TRBV6-5 and TRBJ1-2; TRBD1 is a possible D gene (6 bases). The CDR3 length is 13 residues. CDR1 and CDR2 (germline): MNHEY, SVGAGI. The V and J ends lost 6 bases and 2 bases respectively, with 10 bases between them.

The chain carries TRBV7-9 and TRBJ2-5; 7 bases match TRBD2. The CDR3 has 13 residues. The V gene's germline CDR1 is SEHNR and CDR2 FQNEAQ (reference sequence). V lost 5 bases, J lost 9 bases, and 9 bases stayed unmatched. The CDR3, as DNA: TGTGCCAGCAGCCAGCGGGACTTTAGGCCCCAGTACTTC. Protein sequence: CASSQRDFRPQYF.

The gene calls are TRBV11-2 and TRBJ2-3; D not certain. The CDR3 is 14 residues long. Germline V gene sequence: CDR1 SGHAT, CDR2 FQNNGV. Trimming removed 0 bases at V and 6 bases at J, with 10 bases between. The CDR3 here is CASSLDLVADTQYF. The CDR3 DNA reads TGTGCCAGCAGCTTAGACTTAGTGGCTGATACGCAGTATTTT.

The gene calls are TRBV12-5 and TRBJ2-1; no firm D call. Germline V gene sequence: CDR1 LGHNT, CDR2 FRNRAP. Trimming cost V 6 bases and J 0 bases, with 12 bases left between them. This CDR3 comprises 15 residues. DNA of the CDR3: TGTGCTAGTGGACAAACTCCCGTCTCCTACAATGAGCAGTTCTTC. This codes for CASGQTPVSYNEQFF.

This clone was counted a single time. The CDR3 loop reads CASSAPDRKHRGYTF. In nucleotides, the CDR3 is TGTGCCAGCAGCGCCCCGGACAGGAAACACCGTGGCTACACCTTC. The genes are TRBV9 and TRBJ1-2; TRBD1 matches 7 bases. There are 15 residues in the CDR3. The ends lost 3 bases at V and 7 bases at J; junction bases unmatched: 12. Germline V gene lookup returns CDR1 SGDLS and CDR2 YYNGEE.

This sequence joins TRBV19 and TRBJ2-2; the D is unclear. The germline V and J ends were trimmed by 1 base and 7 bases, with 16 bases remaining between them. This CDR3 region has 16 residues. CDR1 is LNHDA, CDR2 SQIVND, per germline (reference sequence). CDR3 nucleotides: TGTGCCAGTAGTATAGGTGCGGCGCCAAGAATCGGGGAGCTGTTTTTT. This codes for CASSIGAAPRIGELFF.

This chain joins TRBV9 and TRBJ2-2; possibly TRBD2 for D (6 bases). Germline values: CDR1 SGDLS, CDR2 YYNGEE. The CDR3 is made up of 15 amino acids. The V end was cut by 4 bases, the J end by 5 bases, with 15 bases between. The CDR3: CASSPHRDFTGELFF. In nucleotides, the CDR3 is TGTGCCAGCAGCCCACACCGGGACTTTACCGGGGAGCTGTTTTTT.

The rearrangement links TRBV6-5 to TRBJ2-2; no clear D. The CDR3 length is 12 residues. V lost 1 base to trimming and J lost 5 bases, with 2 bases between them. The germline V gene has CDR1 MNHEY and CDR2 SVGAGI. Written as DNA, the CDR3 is TGTGCCAGCAGTTACTGGACCGGGGAGCTGTTTTTT. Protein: CASSYWTGELFF.

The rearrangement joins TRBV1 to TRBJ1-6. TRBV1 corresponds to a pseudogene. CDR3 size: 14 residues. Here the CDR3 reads CTSSQDRDVAPLHF. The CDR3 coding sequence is TGCACCAGCAGCCAAGATAGGGACGTAGCACCCCTCCACTTT.

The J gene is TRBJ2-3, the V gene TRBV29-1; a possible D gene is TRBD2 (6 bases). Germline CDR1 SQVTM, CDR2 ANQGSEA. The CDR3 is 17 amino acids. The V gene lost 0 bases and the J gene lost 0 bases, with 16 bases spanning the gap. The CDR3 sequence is CSVEDPFARGSTDTQYF. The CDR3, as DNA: TGCAGCGTTGAAGACCCGTTCGCGCGGGGTAGCACAGATACGCAGTATTTT.

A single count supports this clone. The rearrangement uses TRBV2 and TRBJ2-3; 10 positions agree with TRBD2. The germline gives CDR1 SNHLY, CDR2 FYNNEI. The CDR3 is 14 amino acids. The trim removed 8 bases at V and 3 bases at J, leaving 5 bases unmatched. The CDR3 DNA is TGTGCCAGCTGTGGACTAGCGGCGACAGATACGCAGTATTTT. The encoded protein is CASCGLAATDTQYF.

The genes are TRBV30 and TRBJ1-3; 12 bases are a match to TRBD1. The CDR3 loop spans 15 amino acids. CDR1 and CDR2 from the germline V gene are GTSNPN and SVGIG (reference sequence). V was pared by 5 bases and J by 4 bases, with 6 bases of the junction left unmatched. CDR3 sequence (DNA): TGTGCCTGGGGGGGACAGGGGGCTATGGGAAACACCATATATTTT. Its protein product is CAWGGQGAMGNTIYF.

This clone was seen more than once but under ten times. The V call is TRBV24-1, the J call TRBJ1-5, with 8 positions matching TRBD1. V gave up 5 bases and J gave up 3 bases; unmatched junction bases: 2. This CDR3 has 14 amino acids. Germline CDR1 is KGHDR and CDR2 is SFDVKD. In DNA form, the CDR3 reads TGTGCCACCAGTGCGGGACAGGTCAATCAGCCCCAGCATTTT. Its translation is CATSAGQVNQPQHF.

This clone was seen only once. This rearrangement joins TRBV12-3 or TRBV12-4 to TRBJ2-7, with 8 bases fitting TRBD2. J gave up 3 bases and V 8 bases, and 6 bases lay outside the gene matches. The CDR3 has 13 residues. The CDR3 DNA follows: TGTGCCAGCGGCCGAGCGGGGGTCTACGAGCAGTACTTC. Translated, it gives CASGRAGVYEQYF.

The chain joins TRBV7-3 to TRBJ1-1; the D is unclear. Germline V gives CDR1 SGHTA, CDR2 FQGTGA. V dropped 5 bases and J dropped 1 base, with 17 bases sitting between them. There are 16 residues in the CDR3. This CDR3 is CASSGRREQRNTEAFF. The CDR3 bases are TGTGCCAGCAGCGGACGCCGGGAACAGAGGAACACTGAAGCTTTCTTT.

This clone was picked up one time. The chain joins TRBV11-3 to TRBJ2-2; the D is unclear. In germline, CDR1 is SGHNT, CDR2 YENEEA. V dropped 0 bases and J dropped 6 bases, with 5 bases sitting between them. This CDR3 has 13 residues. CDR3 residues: CASSLDTSGELFF. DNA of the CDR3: TGTGCCAGCAGCTTAGATACCTCCGGGGAGCTGTTTTTT.

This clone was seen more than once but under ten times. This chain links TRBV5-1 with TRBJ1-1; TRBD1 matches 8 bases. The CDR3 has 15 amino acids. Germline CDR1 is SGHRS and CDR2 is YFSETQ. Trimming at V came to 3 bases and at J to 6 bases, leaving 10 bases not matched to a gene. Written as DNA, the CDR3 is TGCGCCAGCAGCTATTACAGGGGGAAAGAGTCTGAAGCTTTCTTT. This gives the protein CASSYYRGKESEAFF.

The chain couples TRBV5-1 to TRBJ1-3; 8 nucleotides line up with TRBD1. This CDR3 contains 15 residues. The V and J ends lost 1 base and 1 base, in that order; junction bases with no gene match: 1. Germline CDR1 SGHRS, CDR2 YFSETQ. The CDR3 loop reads CASSLQGASGNTIYF. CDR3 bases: TGCGCCAGCAGCTTGCAGGGGGCTTCTGGAAACACCATATATTTT.

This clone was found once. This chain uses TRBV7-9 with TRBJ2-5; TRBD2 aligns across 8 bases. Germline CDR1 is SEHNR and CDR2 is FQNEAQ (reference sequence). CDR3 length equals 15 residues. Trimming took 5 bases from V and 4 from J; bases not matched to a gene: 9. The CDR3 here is CASSPRLTSAETQYF. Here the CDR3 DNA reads TGTGCCAGCAGCCCACGTCTGACTAGCGCAGAGACCCAGTACTTC.

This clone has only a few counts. CDR3 DNA sequence: TGTGCCATCAGTGAGTCGGTTGTCAATCAGCCCCAGCATTTT. Translation: CAISESVVNQPQHF. The chain has TRBV10-3 and TRBJ1-5; D is unclear. V lost 0 bases and J lost 3, with 6 bases in between. There are 14 residues in the CDR3. The germline CDR1 and CDR2 sequences are ENHRY and SYGVKD.

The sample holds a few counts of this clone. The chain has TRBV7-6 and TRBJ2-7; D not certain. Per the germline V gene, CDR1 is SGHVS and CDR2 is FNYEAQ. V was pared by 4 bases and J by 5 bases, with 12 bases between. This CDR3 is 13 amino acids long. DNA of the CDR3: TGTGCCAGCAGCTGGCAGGAATTAAACGAGCAGTACTTC. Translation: CASSWQELNEQYF. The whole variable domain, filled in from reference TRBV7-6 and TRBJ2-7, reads GAGVSQSPRYKVTKRGQDVALRCDPISGHVSLYWYRQALGQGPEFLTYFNYEAQQDKSGLPNDRFSAERPEGSISTLTIQRTEQRDSAMYRCASSWQELNEQYFGPGTRLTVT.

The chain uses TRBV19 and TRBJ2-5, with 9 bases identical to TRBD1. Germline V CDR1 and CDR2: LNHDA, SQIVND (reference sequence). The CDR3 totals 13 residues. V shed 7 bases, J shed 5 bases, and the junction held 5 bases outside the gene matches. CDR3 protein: CASNTGGYETQYF. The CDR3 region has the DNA TGTGCCAGTAATACAGGGGGCTACGAGACCCAGTACTTC.

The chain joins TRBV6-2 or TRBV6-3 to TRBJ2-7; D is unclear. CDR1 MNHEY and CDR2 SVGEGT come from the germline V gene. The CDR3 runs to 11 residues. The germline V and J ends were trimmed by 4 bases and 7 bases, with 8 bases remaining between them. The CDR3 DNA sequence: TGTGCCAGCAGTTTAGGCAGAGAGCAGTACTTC. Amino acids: CASSLGREQYF.

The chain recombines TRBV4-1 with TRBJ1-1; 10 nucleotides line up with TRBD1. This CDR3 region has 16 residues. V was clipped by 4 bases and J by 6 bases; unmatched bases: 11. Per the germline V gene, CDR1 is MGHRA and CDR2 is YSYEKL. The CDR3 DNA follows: TGCGCCAGCAGCCCTGGTTGGACAGGGGGAATTGCTGAAGCTTTCTTT. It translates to CASSPGWTGGIAEAFF.

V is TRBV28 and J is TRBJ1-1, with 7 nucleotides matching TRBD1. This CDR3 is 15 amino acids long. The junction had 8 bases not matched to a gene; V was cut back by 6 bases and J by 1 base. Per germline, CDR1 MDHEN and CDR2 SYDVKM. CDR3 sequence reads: CASRRAGTENTEAFF. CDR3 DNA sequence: TGTGCCAGCAGGCGCGCCGGGACAGAGAACACTGAAGCTTTCTTT. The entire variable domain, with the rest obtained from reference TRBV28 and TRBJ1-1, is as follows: DVKVTQSSRYLVKRTGEKVFLECVQDMDHENMFWYRQDPGLGLRLIYFSYDVKMKEKGDIPEGYSVSREKKERFSLILESASTNQTSMYLCASRRAGTENTEAFFGQGTRLTVV.